This T cell receptor beta chain is drawn from a study of blood T cell repertoires in COVID-19. Study information: Whether acute or convalescent, the COVID-19 samples came from the United States, Italy and Spain.

Germline V gene lookup returns CDR1 SGHVS and CDR2 FNYEAQ. The V end was cut by 5 bases, the J end by 5 bases, with 31 bases between. CDR3 size: 20 residues. Only in-frame clones appear in the TCRdb table, and some are missing; sequencing was by immunoSEQ multiplex PCR. The table shows 95,000 to 150,000 clones, with approximately 90% occurring only once. The receptor's source is a woman over 75 with acute or convalescent COVID-19. The V gene is TRBV7-6, the J gene TRBJ2-1, with TRBD2 as a possible D gene (6 bases). The sample taken for sequencing was peripheral blood. CDR3 in DNA: TGTGCCAGCAGCCTACAATCTCAGGGCCCCTTGGCGGGATTCGACAATGAGCAGTTCTTC. It specifies CASSLQSQGPLAGFDNEQFF.